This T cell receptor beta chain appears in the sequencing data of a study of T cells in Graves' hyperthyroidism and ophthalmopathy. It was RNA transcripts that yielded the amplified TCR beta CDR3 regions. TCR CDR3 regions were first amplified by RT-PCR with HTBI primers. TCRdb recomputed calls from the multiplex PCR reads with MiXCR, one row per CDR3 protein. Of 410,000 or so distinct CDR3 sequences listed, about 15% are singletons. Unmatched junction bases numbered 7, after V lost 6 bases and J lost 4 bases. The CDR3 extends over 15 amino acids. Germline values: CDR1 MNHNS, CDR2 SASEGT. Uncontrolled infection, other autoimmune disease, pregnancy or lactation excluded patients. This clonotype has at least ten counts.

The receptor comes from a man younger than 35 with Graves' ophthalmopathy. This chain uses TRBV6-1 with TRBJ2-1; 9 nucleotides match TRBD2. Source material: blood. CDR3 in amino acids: CASRLSGGAYNEQFF. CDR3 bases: TGTGCCAGCAGACTTAGCGGGGGAGCGTACAATGAGCAGTTCTTC.